The count of the clone carrying this T cell receptor beta chain is one. This specimen includes other DNA sequences encoding the same CDR3. The data were obtained in a study of T cells in localized non-small cell lung cancer. Assay used: immunoSEQ multiplex PCR; TCRdb lists only in-frame clones, some missing. This table has 35,000 to 45,000 clones, over 75% appearing once. Trimming shortened V by 2 bases and J by 4 bases, and 5 bases separated the two germline ends. CDR3 size: 12 residues. Germline lookup yields CDR1 KGHSH and CDR2 LQKENI. This clonotype was sampled from a male donor aged 60 or older with stage III squamous cell lung carcinoma. The sequencing here drew on peripheral blood, taken before any cancer treatment. This sequence joins TRBV18 and TRBJ2-5, with D uncertain. In DNA, the CDR3 is TGTGCCAGCTCACCAGTGGGAGAGACCCAGTACTTC. Translated: CASSPVGETQYF.